This entry lists 15 T cell receptor beta chains sequenced from one sample in a study of blood T cell repertoires in COVID-19. Generated by immunoSEQ multiplex PCR, the TCRdb table keeps only in-frame clones and is missing some. The profile shows 100,000 to 150,000 clones, around three quarters of them singletons. The sequenced sample was peripheral blood. Every receptor here comes from a man aged 40-49 years with active or convalescent COVID-19.

The genes are TRBV27 and TRBJ1-1, with D possibly matching TRBD1 (5 bases). The V and J ends lost 3 bases and 6 bases respectively, with 11 bases between them. CDR1 is MNHEY, CDR2 SMNVEV, per germline (reference sequence). CDR3 size: 13 residues. The CDR3 DNA reads as TGTGCCAGCAGTTTTCAGGGAAGCCCTGAAGCTTTCTTT. This codes for CASSFQGSPEAFF.

This clone was counted only a few times. V gene TRBV12-3 or TRBV12-4 combines with J gene TRBJ2-3; 8 bases line up with TRBD2. This CDR3 is 13 amino acids long. V shed 7 bases and J 4 bases; nucleotides not matched to a gene: 4. As DNA, the CDR3 is TGTGCCAGCAACGGACTAGCTGCAGATACGCAGTATTTT. It specifies CASNGLAADTQYF.

This clone was seen a few times. The chain employs TRBV28 and TRBJ2-7; 8 nucleotides line up with TRBD1. The CDR3 sequence is 14 residues long. Germline-derived CDR1 and CDR2 are MDHEN and SYDVKM. The junction had 7 bases not matched to a gene; V was cut back by 6 bases and J by 3 bases. The chain's CDR3 is CASRRTGSHYEQYF. The CDR3 DNA reads as TGTGCCAGCAGACGGACAGGGAGCCACTACGAGCAGTACTTC.

The V and J genes are TRBV6-5 and TRBJ2-2; 7 bases align to TRBD2. Trimming cost V 5 bases and J 6 bases; bases outside gene matches: 9. The germline gives CDR1 MNHEY, CDR2 SVGAGI. The CDR3 totals 15 residues. CDR3 sequence reads: CASSPRTSGSGELFF. Here the CDR3 DNA reads TGTGCCAGCAGTCCGCGGACTAGTGGGTCCGGGGAGCTGTTTTTT.

V is TRBV10-2 and J is TRBJ2-2, with 10 bases that match TRBD2. Losses at the gene ends were 10 bases for V and 4 bases for J; bases not matched to a gene: 12. The germline V gene has CDR1 WSHSY and CDR2 SAAADI. This CDR3 comprises 16 residues. CDR3 DNA: TGCGCCACTGGGAAAGCGGGGGGGCATATCACCGGGGAGCTGTTTTTT. Translation: CATGKAGGHITGELFF.

This sequence joins TRBV5-1 and TRBJ1-4; D perhaps matches TRBD1 (6 bases). CDR1 and CDR2 (germline): SGHRS, YFSETQ. This CDR3 has 16 residues. V was cut by 0 bases and J by 5 bases, with 14 bases left in between. The CDR3 nucleotides read TGCGCCAGCAGCTTGGTACCAGGGGCTGCGAATGAAAAACTGTTTTTT. It encodes CASSLVPGAANEKLFF.

This clone was counted between two and nine times. This sequence joins TRBV24-1 and TRBJ2-7; perhaps TRBD2 as D (5 bases). The CDR3 spans 13 residues. The V end lost 2 bases, the J end lost 3 bases, and 7 bases lay between the germline ends. Germline CDR1 is KGHDR and CDR2 is SFDVKD. CDR3 nucleotides: TGTGCCACCAGTGATTCGGGGAGCTACGAGCAGTACTTC. Translation: CATSDSGSYEQYF.

The J gene is TRBJ2-7, the V gene TRBV3-1 (or the pseudogene TRBV3-2); TRBD2 agrees at 10 bases. Per germline, CDR1 LGHDT and CDR2 YNNKEL (reference sequence). With V trimmed by 8 bases and J by 6 bases, 10 bases remained unmatched. There are 14 residues in the CDR3. CDR3 bases: TGTGCCAGCGGACCTAGCGGGAGTATGGGCGAGCAGTACTTC. Protein product: CASGPSGSMGEQYF.

The count of this clone is one. The chain has TRBV27 and TRBJ1-1; 7 bases agree with TRBD1. The CDR3 spans 13 residues. The trim removed 8 bases at V and 6 bases at J, leaving 9 bases unmatched. CDR1 and CDR2 from the germline V gene are MNHEY and SMNVEV (reference sequence). As DNA, the CDR3 is TGTGCCAGCTGGGCCTGGACAGGTCCTGAAGCTTTCTTT. It codes for CASWAWTGPEAFF.

This clone was detected only a few times. The DNA is left out, because the CDR3 cannot be placed on it with certainty; the CDR3 is given as TCRdb lists it. The rearrangement links TRBV30 to TRBJ1-1. The CDR3 numbers 11 amino acids, ends counted. Germline lookup yields CDR1 GTSNPN and CDR2 SVGIG (reference sequence). The CDR3 reads CAWSVGLGTFF.

The chain recombines TRBV6-1 with TRBJ2-7; 14 nucleotides agree with TRBD2. Trimming cost V 3 bases and J 2 bases; bases outside gene matches: 9. Germline CDR1 is MNHNS and CDR2 is SASEGT. This CDR3 region has 18 residues. CDR3 sequence: CASSEVWTSGRPTYEQYF. CDR3 nucleotides: TGTGCCAGCAGTGAGGTTTGGACTAGCGGGAGGCCTACCTACGAGCAGTACTTC.

The chain couples TRBV5-1 to TRBJ2-2; no firm D call. Germline CDR1 is SGHRS and CDR2 is YFSETQ. Trimming cost V 4 bases and J 0 bases, with 7 bases left between them. The CDR3 spans 14 residues. CDR3 region: CASSPDSNTGELFF. The CDR3 DNA sequence: TGCGCCAGCAGCCCCGACTCGAACACCGGGGAGCTGTTTTTT.

This chain links TRBV28 with TRBJ1-2; no clear D gene. The CDR3 contains 15 residues. The V end lost 0 bases, the J end lost 0 bases, and 8 bases lay between the germline ends. Germline CDR1 is MDHEN and CDR2 is SYDVKM. CDR3 protein: CASSLWVEANYGYTF. The CDR3, as DNA: TGTGCCAGCAGTTTATGGGTAGAAGCTAACTATGGCTACACCTTC.

There are a few counts of this clone. The rearrangement uses TRBV5-4 and TRBJ1-2; 7 bases are a match to TRBD1. Losses at the gene ends were 3 bases for V and 7 bases for J; bases not matched to a gene: 6. CDR3 length: 13 residues. The germline CDR1 and CDR2 sequences are SGHNT and YYREEE (reference sequence). The CDR3, as DNA: TGTGCCAGCAGCTCCCAGGGGGGCCCTGGCTACACCTTC. Translation gives CASSSQGGPGYTF.

J is TRBJ2-5 and V is TRBV5-1; tentatively, D is TRBD2 (6 bases). The CDR3 spans 13 residues. Looked up from germline, CDR1 is SGHRS and CDR2 is YFSETQ. The ends were cut back, 6 bases at V and 7 bases at J, with 16 bases in the middle. The CDR3 nucleotides read TGCGCCAGCATTCAGGACGTGGGGGGGACCCAGTACTTC. Translating gives CASIQDVGGTQYF.